The present T cell receptor (beta chain) was sequenced within a study of T cells after yellow fever vaccination. Germline V CDR1 and CDR2: KGHDR, SFDVKD. CDR3 length equals 21 residues. The TCR cDNA carried a universal primer site and UMIs from 5'RACE template switching. TCRdb itself ran the 5' RACE reads through MiXCR, one entry per CDR3 protein. This table holds some 160,000 distinct CDR3 sequences, around 7.2% found once. About this clonotype: An end of the junction does not agree with germline; a read error may underlie this.

The V gene is TRBV24-1, the J gene TRBJ2-3, with D perhaps TRBD1 (5 bases). The sequence derives from a man aged 18 to 30 who received the YFV17D yellow fever vaccine. Specimen: CD4+ T cells sorted from PBMCs, collected more than 4 days after the first yellow fever vaccination. The CDR3 protein is CGTCYLLGPNEQTDSTDTQYF. The CDR3 DNA reads TGTGGCACCTGTTATTTGCTTGGTCCCAATGAACAGACAGACTCCACAGATACGCAGTATTTT.